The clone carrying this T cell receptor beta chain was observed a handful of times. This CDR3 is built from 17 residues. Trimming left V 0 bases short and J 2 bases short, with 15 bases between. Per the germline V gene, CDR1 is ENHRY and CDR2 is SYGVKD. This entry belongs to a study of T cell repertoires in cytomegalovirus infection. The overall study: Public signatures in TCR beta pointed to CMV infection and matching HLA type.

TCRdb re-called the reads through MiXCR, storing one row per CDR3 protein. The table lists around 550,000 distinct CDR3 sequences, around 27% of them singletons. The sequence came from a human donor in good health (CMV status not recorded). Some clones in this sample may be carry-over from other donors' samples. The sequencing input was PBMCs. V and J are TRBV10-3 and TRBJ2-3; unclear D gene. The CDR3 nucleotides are TGTGCCATCAGTGAGTCGGAATCGACGGATTTCACAGATACGCAGTATTTT. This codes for CAISESESTDFTDTQYF.